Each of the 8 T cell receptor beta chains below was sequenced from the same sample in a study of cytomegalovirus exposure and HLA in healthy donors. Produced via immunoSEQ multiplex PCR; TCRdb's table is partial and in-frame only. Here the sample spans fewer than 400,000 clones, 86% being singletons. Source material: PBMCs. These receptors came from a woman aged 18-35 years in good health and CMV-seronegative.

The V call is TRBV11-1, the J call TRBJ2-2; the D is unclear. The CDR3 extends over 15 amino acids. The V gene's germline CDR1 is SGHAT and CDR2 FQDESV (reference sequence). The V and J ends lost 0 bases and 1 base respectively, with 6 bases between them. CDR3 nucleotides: TGTGCCAGCAGCTTAGCGAGAAAGAACACCGGGGAGCTGTTTTTT. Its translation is CASSLARKNTGELFF.

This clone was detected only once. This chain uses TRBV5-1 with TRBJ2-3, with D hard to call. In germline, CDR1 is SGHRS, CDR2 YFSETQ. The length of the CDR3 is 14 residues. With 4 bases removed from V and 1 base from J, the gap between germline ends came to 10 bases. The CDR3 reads CASSRRLGTDTQYF. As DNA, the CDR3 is TGCGCCAGCAGCCGGCGGCTAGGCACAGATACGCAGTATTTT.

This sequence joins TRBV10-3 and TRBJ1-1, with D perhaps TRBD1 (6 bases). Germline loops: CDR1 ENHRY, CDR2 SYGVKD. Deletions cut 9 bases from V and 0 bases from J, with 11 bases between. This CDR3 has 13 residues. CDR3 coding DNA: TGTGCCATTAACAGGGACCTGAACACTGAAGCTTTCTTT. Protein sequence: CAINRDLNTEAFF.

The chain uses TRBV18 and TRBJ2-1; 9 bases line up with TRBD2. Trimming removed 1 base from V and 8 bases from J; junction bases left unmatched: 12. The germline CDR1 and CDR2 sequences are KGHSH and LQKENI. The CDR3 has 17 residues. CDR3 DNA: TGTGCCAGCTCACCACTTACACCGGGACTAGCTGGAGATGAGCAGTTCTTC. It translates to CASSPLTPGLAGDEQFF.

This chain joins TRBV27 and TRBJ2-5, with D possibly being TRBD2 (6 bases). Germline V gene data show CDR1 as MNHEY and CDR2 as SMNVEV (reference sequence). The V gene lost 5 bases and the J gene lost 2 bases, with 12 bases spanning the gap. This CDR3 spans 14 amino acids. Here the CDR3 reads CASSPPGTQETQYF. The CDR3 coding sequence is TGTGCCAGCAGTCCTCCGGGGACTCAAGAGACCCAGTACTTC.

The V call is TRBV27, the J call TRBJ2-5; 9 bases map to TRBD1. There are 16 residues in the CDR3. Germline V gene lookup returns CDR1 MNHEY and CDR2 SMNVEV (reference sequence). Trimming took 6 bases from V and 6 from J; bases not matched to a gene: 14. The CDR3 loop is CASSPTAGTGFKTQYF. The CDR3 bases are TGTGCCAGCAGCCCCACCGCCGGGACAGGGTTTAAGACCCAGTACTTC.

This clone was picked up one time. This CDR3 is CASSSPGQGETQYF. CDR3 coding DNA: TGTGCCAGCAGCTCTCCGGGACAGGGAGAGACCCAGTACTTC. The chain is built from TRBV7-2 and TRBJ2-5; 9 nucleotides match TRBD1. The junction had 4 bases not matched to a gene; V was cut back by 4 bases and J by 4 bases. CDR1 SGHTA and CDR2 FQGNSA come from the germline V gene. CDR3 length equals 14 residues. Together with reference TRBV7-2 and TRBJ2-5, the CDR3 gives the full variable domain: GAGVSQSPSNKVTEKGKDVELRCDPISGHTALYWYRQSLGQGLEFLIYFQGNSAPDKSGLPSDRFSAERTGGSVSTLTIQRTQQEDSAVYLCASSSPGQGETQYFGPGTRLLVL.

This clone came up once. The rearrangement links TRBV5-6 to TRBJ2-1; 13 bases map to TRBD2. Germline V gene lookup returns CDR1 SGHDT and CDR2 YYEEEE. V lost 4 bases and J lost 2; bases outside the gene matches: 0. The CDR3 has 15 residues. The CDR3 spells CASSTSGRAYNEQFF. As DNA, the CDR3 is TGTGCCAGCAGCACTAGCGGGAGGGCCTACAATGAGCAGTTCTTC.